The rows below give T cell receptor beta chains drawn from one sample of a study of cytomegalovirus exposure and HLA in healthy donors. Only in-frame clones appear in the TCRdb table, and some are missing; sequencing was by immunoSEQ multiplex PCR. The sample holds about 21,000 clones; approximately 80% are singletons and the top ten take 7.4%. Sequenced sample: PBMCs. The source is a man in his sixties in good health and CMV-seronegative. CDR3s include the opening cysteine and the closing phenylalanine or tryptophan. Fields, in order: clone size, D gene, CDR3 length, J gene, V gene, CDR3 protein, CDR3 DNA. The D gene is left open where the match is weak. Size is omitted from some rows. Given values are once, few, many or a class for expanded clones.

>.|TRBD2|15|TRBJ2-1|TRBV10-3
CAISPSGGASNEQFF
TGTGCCATCAGCCCTAGCGGGGGGGCTTCCAATGAGCAGTTCTTC
>.|.|14|TRBJ2-7|TRBV29-1
CSVETGRGSDEQYF
TGCAGCGTTGAAACCGGAAGGGGGTCGGACGAGCAGTACTTC
>.|.|13|TRBJ2-7|TRBV27
CASSEGVYYEQYF
TGTGCCAGCAGTGAAGGAGTCTACTACGAGCAGTACTTC
>.|TRBD1|12|TRBJ1-2|TRBV10-3
CANGQGNYGYTF
TGTGCCAACGGACAGGGTAACTATGGCTACACCTTC
>.|.|15|TRBJ2-5|TRBV2
CASSAWATGRETQYF
TGTGCCAGCAGTGCCTGGGCCACCGGCAGAGAGACCCAGTACTTC
>.|.|14|TRBJ1-2|TRBV19
CASRDGPGRYGYTF
TGTGCCAGTAGGGACGGACCTGGGAGGTATGGCTACACCTTC
>.|.|13|TRBJ2-5|TRBV2
CAGSSRGQETQYF
TGTGCCGGCAGTAGCCGGGGCCAAGAGACCCAGTACTTC
>.|TRBD2|15|TRBJ2-1|TRBV7-3
CSSSFAGGGHNEQFF
TGTTCCAGCAGCTTCGCGGGAGGTGGACACAATGAGCAGTTCTTC
>once|.|15|TRBJ1-2|TRBV7-9
CASSLGGGRVYGYTF
TGTGCCAGCAGCTTAGGTGGCGGTCGTGTCTATGGCTACACCTTC
>few|.|13|TRBJ1-4|TRBV29-1
CSVPGLSNEKLFF
TGCAGCGTTCCGGGACTGAGTAATGAAAAACTGTTTTTT